This T cell receptor beta chain was captured in a study of blood T cell repertoires in COVID-19. Produced via immunoSEQ multiplex PCR; TCRdb's table is partial and in-frame only. This table holds approximately 300,000 clones, about 90% found once. J gave up 7 bases and V 7 bases, and 13 bases lay outside the gene matches. CDR1 SQVTM and CDR2 ANQGSEA come from the germline V gene. CDR3 length: 14 amino acids. It was during active infection that Seattle patients were enrolled and then longitudinally followed. The TCR comes from a woman under 40 with COVID-19, enrolled during active disease. The genes are TRBV29-1 and TRBJ2-3; TRBD2 agrees at 8 bases. Specimen: peripheral blood. Here the CDR3 reads CSALPGLEGYTQYF. CDR3 DNA: TGCAGCGCGCTTCCGGGACTAGAAGGGTATACGCAGTATTTT.